The TCR beta chain described here comes from a study of T cell responses to AZD1222 COVID-19 vaccine. Whole-study findings and limits: Spike was spanned by vaccine-associated CD4 TCRs, which were dominant at 160-218 and 743-854.

With respect to this clone: Its antigen remains unknown.

The germline V gene encodes CDR1 MNHEY and CDR2 SVGAGI. V lost 0 bases and J lost 0, with 12 bases in between. This CDR3 is built from 16 residues. Method: immunoSEQ multiplex PCR; TCRdb's copy keeps in-frame clones and lacks some. The profile shows around 170,000 clones, approximately 91% of them singletons. Sample: peripheral blood, taken on day 0 of AZD1222 vaccination. The chain recombines TRBV6-5 with TRBJ2-7; D gene uncertain. The source is an adult in good health. In nucleotides, the CDR3 is TGTGCCAGCAGTTACTCGGTCGGTGAAGGCTCCTACGAGCAGTACTTC. As protein: CASSYSVGEGSYEQYF.